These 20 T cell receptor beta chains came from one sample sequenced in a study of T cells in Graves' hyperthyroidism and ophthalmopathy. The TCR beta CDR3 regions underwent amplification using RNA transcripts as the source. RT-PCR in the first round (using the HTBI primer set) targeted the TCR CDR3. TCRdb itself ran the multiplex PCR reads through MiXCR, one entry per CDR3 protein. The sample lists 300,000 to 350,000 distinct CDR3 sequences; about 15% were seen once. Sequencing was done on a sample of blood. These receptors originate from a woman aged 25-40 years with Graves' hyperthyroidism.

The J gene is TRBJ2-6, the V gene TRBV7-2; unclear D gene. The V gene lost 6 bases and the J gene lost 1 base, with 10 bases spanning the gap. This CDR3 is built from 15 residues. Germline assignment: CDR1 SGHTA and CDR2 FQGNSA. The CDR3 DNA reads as TGTGCCAGCAGGGAGACGGAATCTGGGGCCAACGTCCTGACTTTC. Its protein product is CASRETESGANVLTF.

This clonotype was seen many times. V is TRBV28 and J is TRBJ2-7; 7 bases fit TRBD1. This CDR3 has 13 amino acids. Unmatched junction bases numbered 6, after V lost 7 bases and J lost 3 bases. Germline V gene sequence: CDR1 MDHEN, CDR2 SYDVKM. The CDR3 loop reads CASKTGAVYEQYF. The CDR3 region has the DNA TGTGCCAGCAAAACAGGGGCCGTCTACGAGCAGTACTTC.

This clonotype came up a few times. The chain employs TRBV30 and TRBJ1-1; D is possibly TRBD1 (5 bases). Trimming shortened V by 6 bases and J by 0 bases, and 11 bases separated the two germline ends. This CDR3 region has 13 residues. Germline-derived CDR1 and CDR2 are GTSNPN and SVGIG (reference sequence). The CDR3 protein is CACRGPVNTEAFF. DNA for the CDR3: TGTGCCTGCCGGGGCCCAGTGAACACTGAAGCTTTCTTT. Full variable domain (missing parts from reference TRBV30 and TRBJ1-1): SQTIHQWPATLVQPVGSPLSLECTVEGTSNPNLYWYRQAAGRGLQLLFYSVGIGQISSEVPQNLSASRPQDRQFILSSKKLLLSDSGFYLCACRGPVNTEAFFGQGTRLTVV.

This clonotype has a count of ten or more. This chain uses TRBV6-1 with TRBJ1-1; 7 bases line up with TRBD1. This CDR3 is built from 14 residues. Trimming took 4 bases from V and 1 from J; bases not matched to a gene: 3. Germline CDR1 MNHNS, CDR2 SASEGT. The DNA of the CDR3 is TGTGCCAGCAGTGGACAGGGAGGGAACACTGAAGCTTTCTTT. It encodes CASSGQGGNTEAFF.

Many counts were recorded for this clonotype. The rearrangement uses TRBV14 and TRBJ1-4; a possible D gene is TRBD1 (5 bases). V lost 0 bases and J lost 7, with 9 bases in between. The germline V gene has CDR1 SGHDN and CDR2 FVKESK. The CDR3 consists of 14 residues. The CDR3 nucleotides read TGTGCCAGCAGCCAAGAAGGGGCAGGTGAAAAACTGTTTTTT. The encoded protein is CASSQEGAGEKLFF.

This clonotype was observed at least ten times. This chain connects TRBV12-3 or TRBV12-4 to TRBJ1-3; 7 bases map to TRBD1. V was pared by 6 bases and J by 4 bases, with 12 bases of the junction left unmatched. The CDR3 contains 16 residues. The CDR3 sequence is CASRFRQGMAGNTIYF. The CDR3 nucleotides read TGTGCCAGCAGATTCCGACAGGGAATGGCCGGAAACACCATATATTTT.

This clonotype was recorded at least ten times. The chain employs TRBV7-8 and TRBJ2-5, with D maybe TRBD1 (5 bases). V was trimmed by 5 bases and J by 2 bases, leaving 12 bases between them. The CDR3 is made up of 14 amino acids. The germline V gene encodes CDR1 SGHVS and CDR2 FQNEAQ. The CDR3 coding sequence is TGTGCCAGCAGCCCAGAGGACAATCAAGAGACCCAGTACTTC. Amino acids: CASSPEDNQETQYF.

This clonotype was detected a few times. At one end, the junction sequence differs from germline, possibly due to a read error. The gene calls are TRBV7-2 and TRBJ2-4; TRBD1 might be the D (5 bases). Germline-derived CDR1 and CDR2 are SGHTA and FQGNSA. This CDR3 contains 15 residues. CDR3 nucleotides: TGTGCCAGCACCTTACCCGGGCAGCCAGGGAACATTCAGTACTTC. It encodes CASTLPGQPGNIQYF.

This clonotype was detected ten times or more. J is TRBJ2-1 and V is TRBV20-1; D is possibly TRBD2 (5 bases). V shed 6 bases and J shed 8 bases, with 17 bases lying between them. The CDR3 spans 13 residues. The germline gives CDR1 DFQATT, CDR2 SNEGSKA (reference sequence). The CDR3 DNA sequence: TGCAGTGCCCTGATGGCTAGCCTCCATGAGCAGTTCTTC. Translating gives CSALMASLHEQFF.

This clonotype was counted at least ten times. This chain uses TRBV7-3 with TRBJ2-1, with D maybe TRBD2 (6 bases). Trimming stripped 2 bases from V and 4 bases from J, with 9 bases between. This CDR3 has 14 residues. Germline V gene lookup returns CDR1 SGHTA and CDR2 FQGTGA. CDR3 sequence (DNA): TGTGCCAGCAGCTTAGGCGGAGGGTACAATGAGCAGTTCTTC. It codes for CASSLGGGYNEQFF.

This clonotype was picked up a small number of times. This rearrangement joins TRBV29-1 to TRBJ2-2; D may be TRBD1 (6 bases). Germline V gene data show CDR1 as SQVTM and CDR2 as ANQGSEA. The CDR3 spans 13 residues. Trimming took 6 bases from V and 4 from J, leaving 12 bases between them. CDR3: CSVIYRATGELFF. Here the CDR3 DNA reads TGCAGCGTAATCTACAGGGCCACCGGGGAGCTGTTTTTT.

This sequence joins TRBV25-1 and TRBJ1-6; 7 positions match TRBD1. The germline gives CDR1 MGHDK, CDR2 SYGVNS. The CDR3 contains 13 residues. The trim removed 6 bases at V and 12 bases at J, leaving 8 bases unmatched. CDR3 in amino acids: CASRGTAPGPLHF. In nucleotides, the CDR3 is TGTGCCAGCAGAGGGACAGCTCCAGGACCCCTCCACTTT.

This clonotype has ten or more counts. The CDR3 nucleotides read TGCAGTGCTAGAGACGGGAGGGCCTTAGATGAGCAGTTCTTC. It is translated as CSARDGRALDEQFF. The chain combines TRBV20-1 with TRBJ2-1; 8 bases are a match to TRBD2. There are 14 residues in the CDR3. Germline assignment: CDR1 DFQATT and CDR2 SNEGSKA (reference sequence). Trimming took 0 bases from V and 8 from J; bases not matched to a gene: 6.

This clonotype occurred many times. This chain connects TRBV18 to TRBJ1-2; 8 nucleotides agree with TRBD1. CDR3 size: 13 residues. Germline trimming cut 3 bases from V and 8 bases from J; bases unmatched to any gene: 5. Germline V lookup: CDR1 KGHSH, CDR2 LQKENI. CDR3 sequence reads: CASSPDREWGYTF. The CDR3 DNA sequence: TGTGCCAGCTCACCGGACAGGGAGTGGGGCTACACCTTC.

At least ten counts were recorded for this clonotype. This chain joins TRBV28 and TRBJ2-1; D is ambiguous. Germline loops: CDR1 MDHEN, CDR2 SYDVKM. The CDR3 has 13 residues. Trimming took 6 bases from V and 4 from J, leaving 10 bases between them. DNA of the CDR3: TGTGCCAGCAGCATGGACGGATACAATGAGCAGTTCTTC. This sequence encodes CASSMDGYNEQFF.

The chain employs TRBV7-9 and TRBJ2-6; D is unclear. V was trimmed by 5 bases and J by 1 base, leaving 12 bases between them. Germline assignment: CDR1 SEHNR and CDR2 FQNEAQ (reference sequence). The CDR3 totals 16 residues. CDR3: CASSLLPLSGANVLTF. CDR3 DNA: TGTGCCAGCAGCCTACTCCCCCTTTCTGGGGCCAACGTCCTGACTTTC.

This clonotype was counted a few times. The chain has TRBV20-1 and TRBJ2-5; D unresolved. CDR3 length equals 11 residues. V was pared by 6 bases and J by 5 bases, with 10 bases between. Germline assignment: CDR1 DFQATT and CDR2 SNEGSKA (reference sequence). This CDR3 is CSAMLLETQYF. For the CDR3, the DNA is TGCAGTGCGATGCTTTTGGAGACCCAGTACTTC.

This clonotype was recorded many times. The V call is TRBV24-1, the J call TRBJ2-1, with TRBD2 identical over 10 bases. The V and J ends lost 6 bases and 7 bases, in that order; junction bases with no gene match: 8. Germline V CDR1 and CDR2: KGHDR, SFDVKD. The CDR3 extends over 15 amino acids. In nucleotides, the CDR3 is TGTGCCACCAGTAACGTAGGACTAGCGGCTAATGAGCAGTTCTTC. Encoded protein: CATSNVGLAANEQFF.

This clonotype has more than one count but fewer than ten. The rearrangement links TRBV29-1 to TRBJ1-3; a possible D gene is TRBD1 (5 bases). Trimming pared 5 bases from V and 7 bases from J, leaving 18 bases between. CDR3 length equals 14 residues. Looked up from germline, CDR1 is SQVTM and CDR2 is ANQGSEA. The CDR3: CSVSGAKAGNTIYF. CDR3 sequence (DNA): TGCAGCGTTTCCGGGGCGAAAGCCGGGAACACCATATATTTT.

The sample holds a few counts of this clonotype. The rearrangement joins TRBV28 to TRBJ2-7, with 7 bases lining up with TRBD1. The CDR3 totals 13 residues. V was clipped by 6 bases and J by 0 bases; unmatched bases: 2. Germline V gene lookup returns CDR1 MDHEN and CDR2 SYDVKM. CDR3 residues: CASRTGSSYEQYF. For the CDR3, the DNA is TGTGCCAGCAGGACAGGGAGCTCCTACGAGCAGTACTTC.